Only one count was recorded for the clone carrying this T cell receptor beta chain. TCRdb's table, derived via immunoSEQ multiplex PCR, lists solely in-frame clones and lacks some. The data hold approximately 280,000 clones, with approximately 83% observed a single time. These data come from a study of blood T cell repertoires in COVID-19. The CDR3 is made up of 13 amino acids. Trimming left V 0 bases short and J 4 bases short, with 6 bases between. CDR1 SGHDN and CDR2 FVKESK come from the germline V gene. The genes are TRBV14 and TRBJ1-2; D is unclear. Sample: peripheral blood. The sequence derives from a young woman who had recovered from COVID-19. The CDR3 sequence is CASSQDRGYGYTF. The CDR3, as DNA: TGTGCCAGCAGCCAAGATCGGGGCTATGGCTACACCTTC. The full variable domain, completed using reference TRBV14 and TRBJ1-2, is EAGVTQFPSHSVIEKGQTVTLRCDPISGHDNLYWYRRVMGKEIKFLLHFVKESKQDESGMPNNRFLAERTGGTYSTLKVQPAELEDSGVYFCASSQDRGYGYTFGSGTRLTVV.